These 2 T cell receptor beta chains came from one sample sequenced in a study of neurological immune-mediated disorders. MiXCR, applied by TCRdb to the 5' RACE reads, yields one record per CDR3 protein. The data hold 110,000 or so distinct CDR3 sequences, with about 3.4% observed a single time. The specimen was PBMCs. The receptors come from a woman younger than 45 with multiple sclerosis.

This clonotype was seen ten or more times. The V call is TRBV20-1, the J call TRBJ1-5; D gene uncertain. CDR3 length: 14 residues. V gave up 6 bases and J gave up 0 bases, with 12 bases separating them. Germline assignment: CDR1 DFQATT and CDR2 SNEGSKA (reference sequence). Here the CDR3 reads CSAALTDSNQPQHF. DNA of the CDR3: TGCAGTGCCGCCTTGACGGATAGCAATCAGCCCCAGCATTTT.

This clonotype was recorded many times. The chain couples TRBV6-5 to TRBJ2-3; D not resolved. V was shortened by 8 bases and J by 0 bases, with 9 bases between the two germline ends. The CDR3 is made up of 13 amino acids. Germline lookup yields CDR1 MNHEY and CDR2 SVGAGI. CDR3 region: CASHRRSTDTQYF. In nucleotides, the CDR3 is TGTGCCAGCCATCGGCGGAGCACAGATACGCAGTATTTT.